This TCR beta chain was identified during a study of radiotherapy plus CTLA-4 blockade in lung cancer. Study outcomes and limitations: Expansion of tumor-derived TCR clones was observed in blood after radiotherapy plus ipilimumab.

This CDR3 is built from 14 residues. V trimming: 5 bases; J trimming: 12 bases; junction bases outside the gene matches: 5. Germline CDR1 is MGHDK and CDR2 is SYGVNS. Using immunoSEQ multiplex PCR, the repertoire was profiled, and TCRdb retains in-frame clones only, with some absent. This sample carries more than 95,000 clones, 78% of them seen once, and the ten largest clones take 5% to 5.5%. Comment on this clone: Its antigen is currently unknown.

The receptor was isolated from a human donor with non-small cell lung cancer who had a partial response to radiotherapy plus ipilimumab. This rearrangement joins TRBV25-1 to TRBJ2-1, with 15 bases identical to TRBD2. Sequencing used peripheral blood, obtained from a patient treated with radiotherapy plus ipilimumab. The CDR3 DNA reads TGTGCCAGCAGTTCCGGACTAGCGGGAGGGCGGCAGTTCTTC. It yields the protein CASSSGLAGGRQFF.